This is a list of T cell receptor beta chains from one sample in a study of blood T cell repertoires in COVID-19. Sequencing was performed with immunoSEQ multiplex PCR; in TCRdb, only in-frame clones are kept and a portion is missing. This table has 100,000 to 110,000 clones, more than 70% appearing once. Sequencing was carried out using peripheral blood. Source of these receptors: a human donor in a cohort sampled during active COVID-19. CDR3s include the opening cysteine and the closing phenylalanine or tryptophan. The D gene is left open where the match is weak. For some rows the clone size is stated as once, few or many, or as a class when expanded; others skip it.

J gene	clone size	V gene	D gene	CDR3 protein	CDR3 DNA
TRBJ2-5	-	TRBV11-2	-	CASSPLGGSQETQYF	TGTGCCAGCAGCCCATTAGGAGGATCCCAAGAGACCCAGTACTTC
TRBJ2-4	-	TRBV7-2	TRBD2	CASSQDRASGVAKNIQYF	TGTGCCAGCAGCCAAGACAGGGCTAGCGGGGTAGCCAAAAACATTCAGTACTTC
TRBJ2-7	-	TRBV10-3	TRBD1	CAIRKGQGNEQYF	TGTGCCATCAGGAAGGGACAGGGCAACGAGCAGTACTTC
TRBJ1-5	-	TRBV3-1/TRBV3-2	-	CASSHTSNGLNQPQHF	TGTGCCAGCAGCCATACCTCCAACGGTCTAAATCAGCCCCAGCATTTT
TRBJ1-6	-	TRBV3-1/TRBV3-2	-	CASSQVLGAGDSPLHF	TGTGCCAGCAGCCAAGTTTTAGGGGCAGGGGATTCACCCCTCCACTTT
TRBJ2-3	-	TRBV3-1/TRBV3-2	TRBD2	CASSQGHSGTSGRARDTQYF	TGTGCCAGCAGCCAAGGGCACTCCGGGACTAGCGGGAGGGCCAGAGATACGCAGTATTTT
TRBJ1-2	-	TRBV19	TRBD1	CATSGTGTYGSDGYTF	TGTGCCACATCCGGGACAGGGACATACGGAAGCGATGGCTACACCTTC
TRBJ2-5	few	TRBV3-1/TRBV3-2	TRBD2	CASSPPVGLADQETQYF	TGTGCCAGCAGCCCCCCCGTCGGACTAGCGGACCAAGAGACCCAGTACTTC
TRBJ2-3	-	TRBV7-9	-	CASSLQRAASTDTQYF	TGTGCCAGCAGCTTACAGCGGGCGGCCAGCACAGATACGCAGTATTTT
TRBJ2-7	once	TRBV7-2	TRBD2	CASSKSSGSSYEQYF	TGTGCCAGCAGCAAATCTAGCGGGAGCTCCTACGAGCAGTACTTC
TRBJ2-1	-	TRBV5-4	-	CASSGNRDFQFF	TGTGCCAGCAGCGGGAACCGGGACTTTCAGTTCTTC
TRBJ2-2	-	TRBV4-1	TRBD1	CASSQVLRDTGDANTGELFF	TGCGCCAGCAGCCAAGTTTTAAGGGATACAGGGGACGCGAACACCGGGGAGCTGTTTTTT
TRBJ2-2	-	TRBV6-2/TRBV6-3	TRBD2	CASSYGTSNTGELFF	TGTGCCAGCAGTTACGGGACTAGTAACACCGGGGAGCTGTTTTTT
TRBJ1-1	-	TRBV29-1	TRBD1	CSVSTGGTEAFF	TGCAGCGTGTCTACAGGGGGCACTGAAGCTTTCTTT
TRBJ2-2	-	TRBV4-3	-	CASSQGSGPGELFF	TGCGCCAGCAGCCAAGGGTCAGGGCCCGGGGAGCTGTTTTTT
TRBJ1-3	-	TRBV19	-	CASNPGLISGNTIYF	TGTGCCAGTAACCCGGGACTGATCTCTGGAAACACCATATATTTT
TRBJ2-3	-	TRBV13	-	CASSERTPSTDTQYF	TGTGCCAGCAGCGAGAGGACTCCAAGCACAGATACGCAGTATTTT
TRBJ1-5	-	TRBV10-2	-	CARSGGEGQPQHF	TGCGCCAGGAGTGGGGGGGAGGGCCAGCCCCAGCATTTT
TRBJ2-7	-	TRBV15	TRBD2	CATSSGGVSYEQYF	TGTGCCACCAGCAGCGGGGGGGTGTCGTACGAGCAGTACTTC
TRBJ2-3	-	TRBV7-9	-	CASSLVAEPGDTQYF	TGTGCCAGCAGCTTAGTAGCGGAACCCGGGGATACGCAGTATTTT
TRBJ1-4	-	TRBV6-2/TRBV6-3	TRBD1	CASSAPGQGDEKLFF	TGTGCCAGCAGTGCGCCGGGACAGGGTGATGAAAAACTGTTTTTT
TRBJ1-1	-	TRBV7-9	-	CASSFETYTEAFF	TGTGCCAGCAGCTTTGAGACATACACTGAAGCTTTCTTT
TRBJ2-7	once	TRBV2	TRBD2	CASNPLAATLSYEQYF	TGTGCCAGCAACCCGCTAGCGGCCACCCTCTCCTACGAGCAGTACTTC
TRBJ2-5	-	TRBV5-6	TRBD1	CASSWGQGKETQYF	TGTGCCAGCAGCTGGGGACAGGGGAAAGAGACCCAGTACTTC
TRBJ1-1	-	TRBV27	-	CASSFRRGNTEAFF	TGTGCCAGCAGTTTCCGCCGGGGGAACACTGAAGCTTTCTTT
TRBJ1-4	-	TRBV7-9	-	CASSLRTLNEKLFF	TGTGCCAGCAGCTTGCGGACACTAAATGAAAAACTGTTTTTT
TRBJ2-2	few	TRBV2	TRBD2	CASRSPMVAGSTGELFF	TGTGCCAGCAGGAGCCCAATGGTAGCGGGGTCCACCGGGGAGCTGTTTTTT
TRBJ2-7	once	TRBV19	TRBD1	CASSISGTGGSYEQYF	TGTGCCAGTAGTATCTCCGGGACAGGGGGTAGCTACGAGCAGTACTTC
TRBJ1-5	-	TRBV14	-	CASSQDFYGHSNQPQHF	TGTGCCAGCAGCCAAGATTTCTACGGACATAGCAATCAGCCCCAGCATTTT
TRBJ1-2	-	TRBV18	TRBD1	CASSQNRGRDYGYTF	TGTGCCAGCTCACAAAACAGGGGGCGCGACTATGGCTACACCTTC
TRBJ2-7	-	TRBV5-1	TRBD2	CASRLGGSSYEQYF	TGCGCCTCCCGTCTGGGAGGGAGCTCCTACGAGCAGTACTTC
TRBJ1-1	-	TRBV4-3	TRBD1	CASSQGQGLMNTEAFF	TGCGCCAGCAGCCAAGGACAGGGCCTTATGAACACTGAAGCTTTCTTT
TRBJ2-1	-	TRBV2	TRBD2	CASSGLAGGNNEQFF	TGTGCCAGCAGTGGACTAGCGGGGGGCAACAATGAGCAGTTCTTC
TRBJ2-5	-	TRBV4-1	TRBD2	CASSQEGGGRLETQYF	TGCGCCAGCAGCCAAGAAGGCGGGGGGCGTTTAGAGACCCAGTACTTC
TRBJ2-3	-	TRBV25-1	TRBD2	CASSRTSGFSDTDTQYF	TGTGCCAGCAGCAGGACTAGCGGGTTCTCTGACACAGATACGCAGTATTTT
TRBJ2-5	-	TRBV6-2/TRBV6-3	TRBD2	CASSYGAWTSARETQYF	TGTGCCAGCAGTTACGGGGCCTGGACTAGCGCGCGGGAGACCCAGTACTTC
TRBJ2-6	-	TRBV10-1	-	CASSPDRAGANVLTF	TGCGCCAGCAGCCCTGACAGAGCTGGGGCCAACGTCCTGACTTTC
TRBJ2-5	once	TRBV9	TRBD2	CASSGSGGKETQYF	TGTGCCAGCAGCGGTAGCGGGGGAAAAGAGACCCAGTACTTC
TRBJ2-1	-	TRBV29-1	-	CSVVRGGSYNEQFF	TGCAGCGTTGTGCGCGGTGGATCCTACAATGAGCAGTTCTTC
TRBJ2-1	-	TRBV7-9	TRBD2	CASSYSGIGGEQFF	TGTGCCAGCAGCTATAGCGGGATAGGGGGGGAGCAGTTCTTC
TRBJ2-6	-	TRBV4-1	-	CASSQTDTLRANVLTF	TGCGCCAGCAGCCAAACAGATACTCTGCGGGCCAACGTCCTGACTTTC
TRBJ1-1	-	TRBV7-9	TRBD1	CASRDKTGLNTEAFF	TGTGCCAGCAGGGATAAGACAGGGCTAAACACTGAAGCTTTCTTT
TRBJ2-6	-	TRBV7-2	-	CASSLGGHGANVLTF	TGTGCCAGCAGCTTAGGGGGGCATGGGGCCAACGTCCTGACTTTC
TRBJ2-2	-	TRBV11-2	TRBD1	CASSSPRGRGTGELFF	TGTGCCAGCAGCTCCCCAAGGGGGCGAGGCACCGGGGAGCTGTTTTTT
TRBJ1-2	-	TRBV10-3	-	CAISEDGAGRYGYTF	TGTGCCATCAGTGAAGATGGGGCCGGTAGATATGGCTACACCTTC
TRBJ1-1	-	TRBV19	TRBD1	CASSARDRGTYTEAFF	TGTGCCAGTAGTGCCCGGGACAGGGGCACGTACACTGAAGCTTTCTTT
TRBJ1-5	-	TRBV19	TRBD1	CASREGQGLNQPQHF	TGTGCCAGTAGGGAAGGACAGGGCCTTAATCAGCCCCAGCATTTT
TRBJ2-7	-	TRBV6-2/TRBV6-3	-	CASNYRLSTGEQYF	TGTGCCAGCAATTATCGGCTATCCACGGGCGAGCAGTACTTC
TRBJ1-2	-	TRBV23-1	-	CASSQKPRGNGYTF	TGCGCCAGCAGTCAAAAGCCCAGGGGAAATGGCTACACCTTC
TRBJ2-7	-	TRBV9	TRBD2	CASSGGTSGSYEQYF	TGTGCCAGCAGCGGAGGGACTAGCGGCTCCTACGAGCAGTACTTC
TRBJ2-7	-	TRBV7-9	-	CASSTRQLYEQYF	TGTGCCAGCAGCACCAGACAGTTATACGAGCAGTACTTC
TRBJ1-5	-	TRBV19	-	CASSIGGQLNQPQHF	TGTGCCAGTAGTATCGGGGGGCAGCTCAATCAGCCCCAGCATTTT
TRBJ2-7	-	TRBV7-8	TRBD2	CASSPSGGAYEQYF	TGTGCCAGCAGCCCTAGCGGGGGGGCCTACGAGCAGTACTTC
TRBJ2-7	-	TRBV6-5	TRBD1	CASSPPKTGTHEQYF	TGTGCCAGCAGCCCCCCCAAGACAGGGACCCACGAGCAGTACTTC
TRBJ1-1	-	TRBV6-2/TRBV6-3	TRBD1	CASSRDSLNTEAFF	TGTGCCAGCAGTAGGGACAGCCTGAACACTGAAGCTTTCTTT
TRBJ2-3	-	TRBV2	TRBD2	CASSRLAGDTDTQYF	TGTGCCAGCAGCCGACTAGCGGGGGACACAGATACGCAGTATTTT
TRBJ1-6	once	TRBV6-2/TRBV6-3	-	CASSYRTRNSPLHF	TGTGCCAGCAGTTACAGAACAAGAAATTCACCCCTCCACTTT
TRBJ2-1	-	TRBV7-2	-	CASSLARASYNEQFF	TGTGCCAGCAGCTTAGCGAGGGCCTCCTACAATGAGCAGTTCTTC
TRBJ1-2	many	TRBV7-8	-	CASSSAPRQNKGNYGYTF	TGTGCCAGCAGCTCAGCACCCCGACAGAACAAAGGGAACTATGGCTACACCTTC
TRBJ1-5	-	TRBV6-2/TRBV6-3	-	CASTPTGLNQPQHF	TGTGCCAGCACCCCTACAGGGCTCAATCAGCCCCAGCATTTT